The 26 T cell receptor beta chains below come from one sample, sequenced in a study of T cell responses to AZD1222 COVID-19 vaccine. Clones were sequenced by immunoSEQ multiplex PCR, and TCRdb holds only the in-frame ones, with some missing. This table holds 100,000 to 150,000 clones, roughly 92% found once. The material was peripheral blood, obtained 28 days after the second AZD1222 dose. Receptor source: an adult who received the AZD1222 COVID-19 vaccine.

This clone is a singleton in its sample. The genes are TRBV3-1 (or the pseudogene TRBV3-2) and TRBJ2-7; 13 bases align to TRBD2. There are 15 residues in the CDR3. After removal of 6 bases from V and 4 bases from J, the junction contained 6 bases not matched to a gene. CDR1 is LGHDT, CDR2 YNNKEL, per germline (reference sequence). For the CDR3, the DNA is TGTGCCAGCAGTAGGACTAGCGGGAGTCGGTACGAGCAGTACTTC. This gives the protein CASSRTSGSRYEQYF.

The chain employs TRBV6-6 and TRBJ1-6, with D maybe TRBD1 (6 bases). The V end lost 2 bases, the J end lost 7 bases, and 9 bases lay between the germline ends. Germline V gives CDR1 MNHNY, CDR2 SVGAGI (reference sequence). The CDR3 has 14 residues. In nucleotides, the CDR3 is TGTGCCAGCAGTTACAGGGGGGAGAATTCACCCCTCCACTTT. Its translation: CASSYRGENSPLHF.

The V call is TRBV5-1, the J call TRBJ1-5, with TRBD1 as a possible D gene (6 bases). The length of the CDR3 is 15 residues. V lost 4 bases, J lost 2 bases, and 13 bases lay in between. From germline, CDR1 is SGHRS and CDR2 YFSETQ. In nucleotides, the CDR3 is TGCGCCAGCAGCCCCACAGGGTCGGGCAATCAGCCCCAGCATTTT. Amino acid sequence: CASSPTGSGNQPQHF.

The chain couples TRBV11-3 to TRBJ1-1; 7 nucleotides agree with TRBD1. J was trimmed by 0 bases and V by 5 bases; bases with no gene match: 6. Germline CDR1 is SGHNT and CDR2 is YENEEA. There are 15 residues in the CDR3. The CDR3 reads CASSARTGMNTEAFF. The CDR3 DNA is TGTGCCAGCAGCGCCCGGACAGGAATGAACACTGAAGCTTTCTTT. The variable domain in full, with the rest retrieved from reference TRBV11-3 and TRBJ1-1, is EAGVVQSPRYKIIEKKQPVAFWCNPISGHNTLYWYLQNLGQGPELLIRYENEEAVDDSQLPKDRFSAERLKGVDSTLKIQPAELGDSAVYLCASSARTGMNTEAFFGQGTRLTVV.

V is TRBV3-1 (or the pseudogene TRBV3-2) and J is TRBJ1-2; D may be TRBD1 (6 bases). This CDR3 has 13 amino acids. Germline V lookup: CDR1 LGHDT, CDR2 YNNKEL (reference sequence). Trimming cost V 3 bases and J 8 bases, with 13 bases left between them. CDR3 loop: CASSHQKGGGYTF. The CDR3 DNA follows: TGTGCCAGCAGCCATCAAAAGGGGGGCGGCTACACCTTC.

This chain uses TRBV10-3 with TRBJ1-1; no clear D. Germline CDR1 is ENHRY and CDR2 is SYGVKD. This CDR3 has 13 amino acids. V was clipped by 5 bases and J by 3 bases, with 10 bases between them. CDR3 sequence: CAISTPSHTEAFF. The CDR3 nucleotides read TGTGCCATCAGTACCCCGAGTCACACTGAAGCTTTCTTT.

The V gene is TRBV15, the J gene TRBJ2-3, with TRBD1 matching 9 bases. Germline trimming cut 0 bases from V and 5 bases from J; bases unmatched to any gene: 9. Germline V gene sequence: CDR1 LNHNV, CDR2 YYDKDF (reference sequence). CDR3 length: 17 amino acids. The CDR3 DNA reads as TGTGCCACCAGCAGAGACGAGGCGGGACAGGGTGTAGATACGCAGTATTTT. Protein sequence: CATSRDEAGQGVDTQYF.

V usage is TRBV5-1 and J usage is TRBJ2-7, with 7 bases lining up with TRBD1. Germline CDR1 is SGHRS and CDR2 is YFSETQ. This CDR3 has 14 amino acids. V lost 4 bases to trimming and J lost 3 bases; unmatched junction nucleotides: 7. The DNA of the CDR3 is TGCGCCAGCAGCCTCCGGGACAGTTTCTACGAGCAGTACTTC. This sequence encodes CASSLRDSFYEQYF.

CDR3 sequence reads: CASSQDLHTGYYGYTF. CDR3 bases: TGCGCCAGCAGCCAAGATCTCCATACAGGTTACTATGGCTACACCTTC. The chain joins TRBV4-1 to TRBJ1-2; tentatively, D is TRBD1 (5 bases). Germline-derived CDR1 and CDR2 are MGHRA and YSYEKL. The CDR3 is made up of 16 amino acids. Trimming cost V 0 bases and J 3 bases, with 14 bases left between them.

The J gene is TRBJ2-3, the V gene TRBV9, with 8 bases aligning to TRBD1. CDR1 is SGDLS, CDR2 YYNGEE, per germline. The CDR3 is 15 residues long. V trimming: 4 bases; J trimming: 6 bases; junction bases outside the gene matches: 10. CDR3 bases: TGTGCCAGCAGCACACCGGGACAGGCTGGGGATACGCAGTATTTT. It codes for CASSTPGQAGDTQYF. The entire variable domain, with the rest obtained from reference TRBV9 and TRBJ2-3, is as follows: DSGVTQTPKHLITATGQRVTLRCSPRSGDLSVYWYQQSLDQGLQFLIQYYNGEERAKGNILERFSAQQFPDLHSELNLSSLELGDSALYFCASSTPGQAGDTQYFGPGTRLTVL.

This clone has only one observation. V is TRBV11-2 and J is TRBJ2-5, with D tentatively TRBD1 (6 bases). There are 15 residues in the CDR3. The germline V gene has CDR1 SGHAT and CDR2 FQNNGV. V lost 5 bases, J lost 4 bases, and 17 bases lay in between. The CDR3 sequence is CASSLSQGNTETQYF. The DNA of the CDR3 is TGTGCCAGCAGCCTATCACAGGGCAATACAGAGACCCAGTACTTC.

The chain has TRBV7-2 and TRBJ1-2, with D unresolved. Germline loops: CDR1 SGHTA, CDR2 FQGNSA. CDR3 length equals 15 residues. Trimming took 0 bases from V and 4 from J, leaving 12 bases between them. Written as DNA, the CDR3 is TGTGCCAGCAGCTTAGCCGGCGGGGTGGGCTATGGCTACACCTTC. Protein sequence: CASSLAGGVGYGYTF. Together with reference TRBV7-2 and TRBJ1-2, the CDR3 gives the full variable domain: GAGVSQSPSNKVTEKGKDVELRCDPISGHTALYWYRQSLGQGLEFLIYFQGNSAPDKSGLPSDRFSAERTGGSVSTLTIQRTQQEDSAVYLCASSLAGGVGYGYTFGSGTRLTVV.

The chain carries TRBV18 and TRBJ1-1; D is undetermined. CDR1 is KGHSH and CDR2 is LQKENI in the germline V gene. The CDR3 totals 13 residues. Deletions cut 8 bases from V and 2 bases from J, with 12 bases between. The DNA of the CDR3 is TGTGCCAGCACCGGGCCGGGTAACACTGAAGCTTTCTTT. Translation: CASTGPGNTEAFF.

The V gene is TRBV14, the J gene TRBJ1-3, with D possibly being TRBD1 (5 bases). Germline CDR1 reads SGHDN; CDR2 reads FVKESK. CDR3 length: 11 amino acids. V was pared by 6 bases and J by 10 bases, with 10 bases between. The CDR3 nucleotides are TGTGCCAGCAGTCCCGGGACTACCATATATTTT. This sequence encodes CASSPGTTIYF.

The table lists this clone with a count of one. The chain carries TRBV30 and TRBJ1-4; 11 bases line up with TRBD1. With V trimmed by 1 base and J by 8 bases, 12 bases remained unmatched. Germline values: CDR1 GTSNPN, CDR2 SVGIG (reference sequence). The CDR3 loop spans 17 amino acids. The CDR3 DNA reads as TGTGCCTGGAGTGCTATGCCGGGACAGGGGGTAGGGGAAAAACTGTTTTTT. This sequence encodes CAWSAMPGQGVGEKLFF. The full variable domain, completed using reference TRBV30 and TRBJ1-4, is SQTIHQWPATLVQPVGSPLSLECTVEGTSNPNLYWYRQAAGRGLQLLFYSVGIGQISSEVPQNLSASRPQDRQFILSSKKLLLSDSGFYLCAWSAMPGQGVGEKLFFGSGTQLSVL.

The CDR3 spells CADRAVFTEAFF. In DNA, the CDR3 is TGTGCGGACAGAGCCGTATTCACTGAAGCTTTCTTT. The chain recombines TRBV6-5 with TRBJ1-1, with D possibly being TRBD1 (6 bases). The CDR3 consists of 12 residues. The germline V gene has CDR1 MNHEY and CDR2 SVGAGI.

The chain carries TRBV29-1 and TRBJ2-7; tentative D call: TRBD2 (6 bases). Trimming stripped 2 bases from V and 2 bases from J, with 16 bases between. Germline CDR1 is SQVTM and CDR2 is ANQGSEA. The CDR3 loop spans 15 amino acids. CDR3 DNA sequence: TGCAGCGTTGAAAGTGGTAGCGGTAGCACCTACGAGCAGTACTTC. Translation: CSVESGSGSTYEQYF.

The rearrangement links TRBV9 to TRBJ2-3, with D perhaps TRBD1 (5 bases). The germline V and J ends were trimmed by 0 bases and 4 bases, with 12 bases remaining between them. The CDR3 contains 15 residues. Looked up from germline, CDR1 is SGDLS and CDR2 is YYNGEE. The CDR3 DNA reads TGTGCCAGCAGCGTAGTGGGGCAAGGGGCAGATACGCAGTATTTT. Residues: CASSVVGQGADTQYF.

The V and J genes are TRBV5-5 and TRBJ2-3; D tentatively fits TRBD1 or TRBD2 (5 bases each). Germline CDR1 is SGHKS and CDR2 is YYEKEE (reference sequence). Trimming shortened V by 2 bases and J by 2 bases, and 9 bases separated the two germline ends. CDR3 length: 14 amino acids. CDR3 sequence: CASSFSGTTDTQYF. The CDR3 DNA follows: TGTGCCAGCAGCTTTTCAGGGACCACAGATACGCAGTATTTT. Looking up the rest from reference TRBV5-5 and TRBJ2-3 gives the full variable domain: DAGVTQSPTHLIKTRGQQVTLRCSPISGHKSVSWYQQVLGQGPQFIFQYYEKEERGRGNFPDRFSARQFPNYSSELNVNALLLGDSALYLCASSFSGTTDTQYFGPGTRLTVL.

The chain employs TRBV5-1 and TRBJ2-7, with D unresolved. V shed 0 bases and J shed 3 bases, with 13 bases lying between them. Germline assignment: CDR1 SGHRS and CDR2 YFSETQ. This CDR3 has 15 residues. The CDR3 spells CASSLAQVRGYEQYF. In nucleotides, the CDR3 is TGCGCCAGCAGCTTGGCCCAAGTCCGAGGCTACGAGCAGTACTTC.

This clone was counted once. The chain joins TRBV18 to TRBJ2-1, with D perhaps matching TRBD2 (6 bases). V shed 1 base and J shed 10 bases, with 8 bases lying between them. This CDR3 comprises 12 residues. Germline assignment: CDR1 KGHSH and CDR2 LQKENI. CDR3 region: CASSPRGEEQFF. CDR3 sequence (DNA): TGTGCCAGCTCACCACGGGGGGAGGAGCAGTTCTTC.

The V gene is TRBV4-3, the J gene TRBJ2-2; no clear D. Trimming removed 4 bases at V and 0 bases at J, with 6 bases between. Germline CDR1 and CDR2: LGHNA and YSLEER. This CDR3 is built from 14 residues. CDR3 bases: TGCGCCAGCAGCCCTCACACGAACACCGGGGAGCTGTTTTTT. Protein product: CASSPHTNTGELFF.

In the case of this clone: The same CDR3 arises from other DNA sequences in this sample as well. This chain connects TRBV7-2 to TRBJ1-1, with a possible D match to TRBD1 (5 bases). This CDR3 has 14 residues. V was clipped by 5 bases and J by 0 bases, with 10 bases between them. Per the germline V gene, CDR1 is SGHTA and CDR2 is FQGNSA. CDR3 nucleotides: TGTGCCAGCAGCCCCGGGACGGTGAACACTGAAGCTTTCTTT. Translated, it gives CASSPGTVNTEAFF. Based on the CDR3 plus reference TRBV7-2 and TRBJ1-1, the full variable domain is GAGVSQSPSNKVTEKGKDVELRCDPISGHTALYWYRQSLGQGLEFLIYFQGNSAPDKSGLPSDRFSAERTGGSVSTLTIQRTQQEDSAVYLCASSPGTVNTEAFFGQGTRLTVV.

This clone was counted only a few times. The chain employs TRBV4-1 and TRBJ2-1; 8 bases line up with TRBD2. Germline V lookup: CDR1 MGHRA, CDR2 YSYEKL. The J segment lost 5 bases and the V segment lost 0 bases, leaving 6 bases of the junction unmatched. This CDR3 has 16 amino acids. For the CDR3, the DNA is TGCGCCAGCAGCCAAGAGGACCTAGCGGGCCACAATGAGCAGTTCTTC. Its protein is CASSQEDLAGHNEQFF.

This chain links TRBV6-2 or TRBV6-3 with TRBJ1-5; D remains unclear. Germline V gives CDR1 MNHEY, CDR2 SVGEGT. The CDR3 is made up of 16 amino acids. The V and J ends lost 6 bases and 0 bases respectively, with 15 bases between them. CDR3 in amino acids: CASSLAQVTSNQPQHF. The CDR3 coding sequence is TGTGCCAGCAGCCTCGCGCAAGTGACTAGCAATCAGCCCCAGCATTTT.

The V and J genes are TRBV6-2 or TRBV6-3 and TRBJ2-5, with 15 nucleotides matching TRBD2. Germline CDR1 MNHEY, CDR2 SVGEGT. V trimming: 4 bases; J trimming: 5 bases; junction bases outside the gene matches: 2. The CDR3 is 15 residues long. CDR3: CASSWTSGGAETQYF. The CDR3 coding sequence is TGTGCCAGCAGTTGGACTAGCGGGGGGGCGGAGACCCAGTACTTC.